Shown below are 11 T cell receptor beta chains from a single sample sequenced in a study of blood T cell repertoires in COVID-19 (dated by TCRdb to 2018 to 2020). Receptors were amplified or captured by the immunoSEQ multiplex PCR assay. TCRdb obtained this table from immuneACCESS and retained in-frame rearrangements with V and J assigned. These tables miss some clones; where compared with another copy, unresolved V genes account for less than half of the shortfall, and the remainder is unexplained. Counted in this sample were approximately 300,000 clones; 75% to 90% of them appeared once. 3.7% of the sample comes from the top ten. Sequenced sample: peripheral blood. These receptors were collected from a woman aged 40 to 50 with acute or convalescent COVID-19.

This clone appeared many times. The V call is TRBV2, the J call TRBJ1-2, with a weak D call TRBD1 (5 bases). The germline V gene encodes CDR1 SNHLY and CDR2 FYNNEI. The CDR3 covers 13 residues. V was cut by 4 bases and J by 6 bases, with 12 bases left in between. The CDR3 loop reads CASSARGGDGYTF. The CDR3 coding sequence is TGTGCCAGCAGTGCGAGGGGAGGGGATGGCTACACCTTC.

The gene calls are TRBV2 and TRBJ2-3, with 10 bases that match TRBD2. Germline trimming cut 5 bases from V and 1 base from J; bases unmatched to any gene: 3. The CDR3 length is 15 residues. The germline V gene encodes CDR1 SNHLY and CDR2 FYNNEI. The CDR3 DNA sequence: TGTGCCAGCAGTTTAGGACTAGCGGGCACAGATACGCAGTATTTT. Encoded protein: CASSLGLAGTDTQYF.

This rearrangement joins TRBV11-2 to TRBJ2-1, with a possible D match to TRBD1 (6 bases). This CDR3 contains 11 residues. V was shortened by 5 bases and J by 7 bases, with 6 bases between the two germline ends. Germline CDR1 SGHAT, CDR2 FQNNGV. The CDR3 bases are TGTGCCAGCAGCCAGGGGAATGAGCAGTTCTTC. Its protein product is CASSQGNEQFF.

This sequence joins TRBV5-1 and TRBJ1-3; D remains ambiguous. CDR1 is SGHRS and CDR2 is YFSETQ in the germline V gene. The CDR3 is 15 residues long. Trimming removed 0 bases at V and 4 bases at J, with 11 bases between. The chain's CDR3 is CASSLVSGFGNTIYF. The CDR3 DNA is TGCGCCAGCAGCTTGGTGTCGGGTTTCGGAAACACCATATATTTT.

The V and J genes are TRBV24-1 and TRBJ1-1; D possibly corresponds to TRBD1 (6 bases). The CDR3 covers 13 residues. Germline CDR1 and CDR2: KGHDR and SFDVKD. Trimming left V 6 bases short and J 2 bases short, with 9 bases between. CDR3 sequence reads: CATSPRGNTEAFF. CDR3 coding DNA: TGTGCCACCAGTCCCAGGGGAAACACTGAAGCTTTCTTT.

This clone was recorded only once. The rearrangement joins TRBV10-3 to TRBJ2-5; 10 positions match TRBD1. Germline V gene data show CDR1 as ENHRY and CDR2 as SYGVKD. There are 13 residues in the CDR3. After removal of 10 bases from V and 3 bases from J, the junction contained 5 bases not matched to a gene. As DNA, the CDR3 is TGTGCCACGAGAGGGACAGGGGAAGAGACCCAGTACTTC. Amino acid sequence: CATRGTGEETQYF.

This clone was seen only once. The chain links TRBV19 to TRBJ1-2; no clear D gene. V was trimmed by 4 bases and J by 3 bases, leaving 9 bases between them. There are 13 residues in the CDR3. Germline-derived CDR1 and CDR2 are LNHDA and SQIVND (reference sequence). The CDR3 nucleotides read TGTGCCAGTAGTAGGCGGGGTGACTATGGCTACACCTTC. Its protein product is CASSRRGDYGYTF.

Only a few counts were recorded for this clone. This rearrangement joins TRBV4-2 to TRBJ1-5, with D perhaps TRBD1 (6 bases). V was cut by 4 bases and J by 4 bases, with 29 bases left in between. CDR3 length equals 20 residues. CDR1 is LGHNA and CDR2 is YNFKEQ in the germline V gene. CDR3 DNA sequence: TGTGCCAGCAGCCTTAAACCCATGGGGGGGGCCGGGGTGTGGAATCAGCCCCAGCATTTT. Translating gives CASSLKPMGGAGVWNQPQHF.

This clone has a single count. V and J are TRBV3-1 (or the pseudogene TRBV3-2) and TRBJ2-1; 8 nucleotides match TRBD2. The V and J ends lost 0 bases and 7 bases, in that order; junction bases with no gene match: 11. Per germline, CDR1 LGHDT and CDR2 YNNKEL (reference sequence). The CDR3 totals 17 residues. The CDR3 sequence: CASSQDPGGGPRNEQFF. The CDR3 bases are TGTGCCAGCAGCCAAGATCCCGGCGGGGGGCCCAGGAATGAGCAGTTCTTC.

This chain links TRBV24-1 with TRBJ1-3, with D maybe TRBD1 (6 bases). This CDR3 has 15 amino acids. The V gene's germline CDR1 is KGHDR and CDR2 SFDVKD. Trimming cost V 2 bases and J 0 bases, with 7 bases left between them. CDR3 in DNA: TGTGCCACCAGTGATTCAGGGGCCTCTGGAAACACCATATATTTT. Translated: CATSDSGASGNTIYF.

J is TRBJ2-6 and V is TRBV19, with D hard to call. The CDR3 runs to 16 residues. V was pared by 8 bases and J by 4 bases, with 18 bases between. Per the germline V gene, CDR1 is LNHDA and CDR2 is SQIVND (reference sequence). CDR3 protein: CASLQRRSPGANVLTF. In DNA, the CDR3 is TGTGCCAGTCTACAACGGCGGTCTCCAGGGGCCAACGTCCTGACTTTC.